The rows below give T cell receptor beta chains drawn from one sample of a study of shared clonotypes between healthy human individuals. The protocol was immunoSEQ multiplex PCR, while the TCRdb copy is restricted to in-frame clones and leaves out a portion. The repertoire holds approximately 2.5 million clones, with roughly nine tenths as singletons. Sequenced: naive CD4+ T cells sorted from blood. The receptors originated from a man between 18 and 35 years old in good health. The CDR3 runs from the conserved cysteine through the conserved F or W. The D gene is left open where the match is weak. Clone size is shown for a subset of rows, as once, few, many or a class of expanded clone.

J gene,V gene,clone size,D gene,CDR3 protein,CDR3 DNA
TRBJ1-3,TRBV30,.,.,CAWSVTRTAVSSGNTIYF,TGTGCCTGGAGTGTAACGCGGACAGCGGTAAGCTCTGGAAACACCATATATTTT
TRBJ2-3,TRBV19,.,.,CASSISGSGTDTQYF,TGTGCCAGTAGTATTTCGGGGAGCGGCACAGATACGCAGTATTTT
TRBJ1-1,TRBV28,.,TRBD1,CASSFYFVREGQGAYGGSTEAFF,TGTGCCAGCAGTTTTTACTTCGTCCGAGAGGGACAGGGGGCTTATGGTGGGAGCACTGAAGCTTTCTTT
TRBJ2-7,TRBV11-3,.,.,CASSPGTLGEQYF,TGTGCCAGCAGCCCCGGGACGCTGGGGGAGCAGTACTTC
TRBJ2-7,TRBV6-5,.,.,CASSYSNGGRGAEQYF,TGTGCCAGCAGTTACTCGAATGGTGGGAGAGGGGCCGAGCAGTACTTC
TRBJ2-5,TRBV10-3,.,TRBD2,CATRTSEGWETQYF,TGTGCCACCCGGACTAGCGAGGGATGGGAGACCCAGTACTTC
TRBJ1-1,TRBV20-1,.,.,CSASGGFEAFF,TGCAGTGCAAGCGGGGGCTTTGAAGCTTTCTTT
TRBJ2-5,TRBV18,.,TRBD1,CASSPGQGYVETQYF,TGTGCCAGCTCACCGGGACAGGGATATGTGGAGACCCAGTACTTC
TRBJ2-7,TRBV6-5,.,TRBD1,CASRRGQGSYEQYF,TGTGCCAGCAGACGCGGACAGGGTTCCTACGAGCAGTACTTC
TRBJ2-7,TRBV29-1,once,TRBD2,CSVLAGEAEQYF,TGCAGCGTTCTAGCGGGAGAAGCCGAGCAGTACTTC
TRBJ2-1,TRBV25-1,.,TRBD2,CASKGLAGGPGYNEQFF,TGTGCCAGCAAGGGGCTAGCGGGAGGGCCTGGGTACAATGAGCAGTTCTTC
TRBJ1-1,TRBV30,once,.,CAWSVIGSPEAFF,TGTGCCTGGAGTGTAATCGGCAGCCCTGAAGCTTTCTTT
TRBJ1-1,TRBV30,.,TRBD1,CAWNTGQLNTEAFF,TGTGCCTGGAATACGGGACAGCTGAACACTGAAGCTTTCTTT
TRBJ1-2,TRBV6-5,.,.,CASNSPDFGYTF,TGTGCCAGCAATAGCCCGGACTTTGGCTACACCTTC
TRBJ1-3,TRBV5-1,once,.,CASSFDGLSGNTIYF,TGCGCCAGCAGCTTTGACGGTCTTTCTGGAAACACCATATATTTT
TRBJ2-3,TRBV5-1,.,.,CASRLMADTQYF,TGCGCCAGCAGATTGATGGCAGATACGCAGTATTTT
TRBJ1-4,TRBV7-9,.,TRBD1,CASSPPFTGAHEKLFF,TGTGCCAGCAGCCCTCCCTTTACAGGGGCACACGAAAAACTGTTTTTT
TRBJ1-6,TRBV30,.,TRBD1,CAWTRGTGPNSPLHF,TGTGCCTGGACTAGAGGGACAGGGCCGAATTCACCCCTCCACTTT
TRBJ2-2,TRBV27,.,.,CASSFPGGPGATGELFF,TGTGCCAGCAGCTTCCCCGGAGGGCCAGGGGCCACCGGGGAGCTGTTTTTT
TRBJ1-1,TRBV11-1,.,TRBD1,CASSRDRGTEAFF,TGTGCCAGCAGCCGGGACAGGGGGACTGAAGCTTTCTTT
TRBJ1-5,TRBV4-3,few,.,CASSQDSGQPQHF,TGCGCCAGCAGCCAAGATTCAGGGCAGCCCCAGCATTTT
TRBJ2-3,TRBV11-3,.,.,CASSSNGLAAGTQYF,TGTGCCAGCAGCTCGAACGGCCTAGCTGCAGGTACGCAGTATTTT
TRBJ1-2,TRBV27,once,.,CASSLKGRNYGYTF,TGTGCCAGCAGTTTAAAGGGGAGGAACTATGGCTACACCTTC
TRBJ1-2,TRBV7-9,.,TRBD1,CASSPQGAEGYTF,TGTGCCAGCAGCCCCCAGGGGGCGGAAGGCTACACCTTC